This T cell receptor (beta chain) came from a study of beta chain features in type 1 diabetes. Whole-study results and caveats: Within each of all four CD4+ subsets, Type 1 diabetes patients had TCRB CDR3s that were moderately but significantly shorter.

This clone was counted between two and nine times. Its antigen is still unknown. Populations isolated by sorting all had purity greater than 95%. TCRB transcripts that were expressed got sequenced, as all of the isolated RNA had been reverse transcribed. Assay: immunoSEQ multiplex PCR; the TCRdb copy retains only in-frame clones and omits some. The sample contains about 280,000 clones, about 15% of which appear only once. This TCR was sampled from a man aged 18 to 29 with type 1 diabetes. The source material was naive CD4+ T cells from blood.

CDR3 sequence reads: CASSRGTSGSDTQYF. The CDR3 bases are TGTGCCAGTAGTAGAGGGACTAGCGGGAGCGATACGCAGTATTTT. This chain uses TRBV19 with TRBJ2-3, with TRBD2 identical over 14 bases. This CDR3 region has 15 residues. With 4 bases clipped from V and 6 bases from J, the junction kept 3 bases outside the gene matches. CDR1 and CDR2 from the germline V gene are LNHDA and SQIVND (reference sequence).